Below, 3 T cell receptor beta chains from the same sample are listed, as sequenced in a study of CD8 T cells in Susac syndrome. It was with random hexamers that about 0.45 to 1 ug RNA was reverse transcribed. TCRdb analysed the immunoSEQ multiplex PCR reads with MiXCR anew, one entry per CDR3 protein. The profile shows about 120,000 distinct CDR3 sequences, over 90% of them singletons. Sequenced: CD4+ T cells from PBMCs. All receptors derive from a human donor in good health.

The CDR3 region has the DNA TGCAGTGCTAGGTCCGAAGCCGGGGGTCAGCCCCAGCATTTT. Translated, it gives CSARSEAGGQPQHF. The rearrangement uses TRBV20-1 and TRBJ1-5; D may be TRBD1 (5 bases). CDR1 is DFQATT and CDR2 is SNEGSKA in the germline V gene (reference sequence). The V gene lost 3 bases and the J gene lost 6 bases, with 15 bases spanning the gap. The CDR3 is made up of 14 amino acids.

The V gene is TRBV6-2 or TRBV6-3, the J gene TRBJ2-1, with a tentative D call TRBD2 (6 bases). Trimming took 6 bases from V and 0 from J, leaving 12 bases between them. Germline assignment: CDR1 MNHEY and CDR2 SVGEGT. The CDR3 covers 15 residues. CDR3 sequence: CASSPDGSSYNEQFF. DNA for the CDR3: TGTGCCAGCAGCCCCGACGGGAGCTCCTACAATGAGCAGTTCTTC.

The chain is built from TRBV2 and TRBJ2-3; maybe TRBD1 (5 bases). CDR3 length: 13 amino acids. Trimming left V 2 bases short and J 4 bases short, with 7 bases between. Germline assignment: CDR1 SNHLY and CDR2 FYNNEI. This chain's CDR3 is CASSELGADTQYF. CDR3 bases: TGTGCCAGCAGTGAACTAGGGGCAGATACGCAGTATTTT.